Below are 27 T cell receptor beta chains sequenced from a single sample in a study of blood T cell repertoires in COVID-19. Assay: immunoSEQ multiplex PCR; the TCRdb copy retains only in-frame clones and omits some. The data hold some 290,000 clones, with roughly 91% observed a single time. Input material: PBMCs or T cells enriched from blood (not recorded which). Source of these receptors: a woman in her 30s who had recovered from COVID-19.

The rearrangement uses TRBV4-1 and TRBJ1-6, with 8 bases that match TRBD1. This CDR3 spans 15 amino acids. Germline CDR1 MGHRA, CDR2 YSYEKL. Trimming removed 0 bases from V and 9 bases from J; junction bases left unmatched: 4. The CDR3 sequence: CASSQDTGGLSPLHF. CDR3 nucleotides: TGCGCCAGCAGCCAAGATACAGGGGGGCTTTCACCCCTCCACTTT.

This chain connects TRBV18 to TRBJ1-3; the D gene is possibly TRBD1 (6 bases). This CDR3 is built from 14 residues. Germline assignment: CDR1 KGHSH and CDR2 LQKENI. V dropped 2 bases and J dropped 15 bases, with 20 bases sitting between them. CDR3 DNA sequence: TGTGCCAGCTCACCAGGCGCGGGGGCAGCCATCGGATATTTT. Translating gives CASSPGAGAAIGYF.

This clone was found once. This chain uses TRBV21-1 with TRBJ2-5; TRBD1, the D gene given by the table, was not confirmed from the DNA. TRBV21-1 represents a pseudogene. CDR3 length equals 19 residues. This CDR3 reads CASSKAPKEDRGPEETQYF. The CDR3 bases are TGTGCCAGCAGCAAAGCGCCCAAAGAAGACAGAGGTCCCGAAGAGACCCAGTACTTC.

V and J are TRBV19 and TRBJ2-7, with TRBD2 matching 11 bases. The CDR3 runs 14 residues. From germline, CDR1 is LNHDA and CDR2 SQIVND (reference sequence). The junction had 4 bases not matched to a gene; V was cut back by 4 bases and J by 5 bases. The CDR3 bases are TGTGCCAGTAGTACCCTAGCGGGAGGCCACGAGCAGTACTTC. It is translated as CASSTLAGGHEQYF. The variable domain in full, completed from reference TRBV19 and TRBJ2-7, reads DGGITQSPKYLFRKEGQNVTLSCEQNLNHDAMYWYRQDPGQGLRLIYYSQIVNDFQKGDIAEGYSVSREKKESFPLTVTSAQKNPTAFYLCASSTLAGGHEQYFGPGTRLTVT.

DNA of the CDR3: TGTGCCAGCAGTCGACCGACAGGGAATCGGGCGGAAAAACTGTTTTTT. Protein product: CASSRPTGNRAEKLFF. This chain uses TRBV6-2 or TRBV6-3 with TRBJ1-4, with TRBD1 matching 7 bases. V was pared by 5 bases and J by 8 bases, with 14 bases of the junction left unmatched. Germline CDR1 is MNHEY and CDR2 is SVGEGT. The CDR3 is 16 amino acids.

This rearrangement joins TRBV19 to TRBJ2-7; D call uncertain. CDR1 and CDR2 (germline): LNHDA, SQIVND (reference sequence). Trimming removed 4 bases at V and 3 bases at J, with 13 bases between. This CDR3 comprises 14 residues. CDR3 loop: CASSTFGSDYEQYF. The CDR3 DNA is TGTGCCAGTAGTACATTCGGTTCTGACTACGAGCAGTACTTC.

The chain employs TRBV28 and TRBJ2-1; TRBD1 aligns across 7 bases. Germline CDR1 MDHEN, CDR2 SYDVKM. V dropped 6 bases and J dropped 6; count of bases not matched to a gene: 11. This CDR3 is 15 amino acids long. The CDR3 bases are TGTGCCAGCAGCCCGACAGGGATGGGCGGCAATGAGCAGTTCTTC. Residues: CASSPTGMGGNEQFF.

The J gene is TRBJ2-3, the V gene TRBV27; D gene uncertain. Trimming stripped 5 bases from V and 2 bases from J, with 8 bases between. Germline V CDR1 and CDR2: MNHEY, SMNVEV (reference sequence). This CDR3 spans 13 amino acids. In nucleotides, the CDR3 is TGTGCCAGCAGTCAACTGATCACAGATACGCAGTATTTT. Protein product: CASSQLITDTQYF.

The sample holds one count of this clone. The rearrangement uses TRBV7-6 and TRBJ2-1; D is perhaps TRBD2 (6 bases). In germline, CDR1 is SGHVS, CDR2 FNYEAQ. Trimming stripped 0 bases from V and 0 bases from J, with 15 bases between. The CDR3 runs to 18 residues. CDR3 sequence: CASSLAGGAGSSYNEQFF. CDR3 bases: TGTGCCAGCAGCTTAGCTGGAGGGGCGGGCAGCTCCTACAATGAGCAGTTCTTC.

The CDR3 spells CASGQGEANEKLFF. CDR3 coding DNA: TGTGCCAGCGGACAGGGGGAGGCTAATGAAAAACTGTTTTTT. V usage is TRBV3-1 (or the pseudogene TRBV3-2) and J usage is TRBJ1-4; 10 bases are a match to TRBD1. From germline, CDR1 is LGHDT and CDR2 YNNKEL (reference sequence). The trim removed 8 bases at V and 3 bases at J, leaving 3 bases unmatched. The CDR3 is made up of 14 amino acids.

The chain couples TRBV18 to TRBJ2-3; 8 bases are shared with TRBD1. V gave up 3 bases and J gave up 6 bases; unmatched junction bases: 8. The CDR3 length is 15 residues. Germline CDR1 is KGHSH and CDR2 is LQKENI. The CDR3 DNA sequence: TGTGCCAGCTCACCCGGGACAGGCGCCTTCGATACGCAGTATTTT. This encodes CASSPGTGAFDTQYF.

The chain is built from TRBV9 and TRBJ1-1; perhaps TRBD1 as D (6 bases). Per germline, CDR1 SGDLS and CDR2 YYNGEE. The V gene lost 4 bases and the J gene lost 5 bases, with 18 bases spanning the gap. The length of the CDR3 is 15 residues. CDR3 loop: CASSHKQGFVTEAFF. CDR3 DNA sequence: TGTGCCAGCAGCCACAAGCAGGGGTTTGTGACTGAAGCTTTCTTT.

The rearrangement joins TRBV4-2 to TRBJ2-5; the match to TRBD2 covers 11 bases. The V segment lost 1 base and the J segment 2 bases; nucleotides outside the gene matches: 12. The CDR3 spans 19 residues. Germline V lookup: CDR1 LGHNA, CDR2 YNFKEQ. The CDR3 DNA sequence: TGTGCCAGCAGCCAAGTTGTCGGACTAGCGGGCGCCTTTCAAGAGACCCAGTACTTC. It is translated as CASSQVVGLAGAFQETQYF.

This chain uses TRBV4-2 with TRBJ1-4; maybe TRBD1 (5 bases). CDR3 length: 17 amino acids. Trimming took 0 bases from V and 4 from J, leaving 15 bases between them. CDR1 and CDR2 from the germline V gene are LGHNA and YNFKEQ. Written as DNA, the CDR3 is TGTGCCAGCAGCCAAGATTTCAGGGTTCGAGGTAATGAAAAACTGTTTTTT. Translation: CASSQDFRVRGNEKLFF.

This chain connects TRBV28 to TRBJ2-7, with 7 nucleotides matching TRBD1. Germline CDR1 reads MDHEN; CDR2 reads SYDVKM. V gave up 7 bases and J gave up 3 bases; unmatched junction bases: 3. The CDR3 is 12 amino acids. As DNA, the CDR3 is TGTGCCAGCACGGGACAGTTCTACGAGCAGTACTTC. Protein product: CASTGQFYEQYF.

The chain links TRBV5-6 to TRBJ1-1; possible D gene TRBD1, 5 bases. Trimming cost V 4 bases and J 1 base, with 14 bases left between them. Germline V gene lookup returns CDR1 SGHDT and CDR2 YYEEEE. The CDR3 has 15 residues. This CDR3 reads CASSPPADRNTEAFF. The CDR3 DNA reads as TGTGCCAGCAGCCCCCCGGCCGACAGGAACACTGAAGCTTTCTTT. The full variable domain, in which reference TRBV5-6 and TRBJ1-1 provide the parts outside the CDR3, is DAGVTQSPTHLIKTRGQQVTLRCSPKSGHDTVSWYQQALGQGPQFIFQYYEEEERQRGNFPDRFSGHQFPNYSSELNVNALLLGDSALYLCASSPPADRNTEAFFGQGTRLTVV.

The CDR3 region is CASSTAGYSPLHF. CDR3 DNA: TGTGCCAGCAGTACTGCAGGGTATTCACCCCTCCACTTT. V is TRBV27 and J is TRBJ1-6; a weak D match, TRBD1 (5 bases). This CDR3 is 13 amino acids long. With 5 bases removed from V and 8 bases from J, the gap between germline ends came to 10 bases. Germline V gene data show CDR1 as MNHEY and CDR2 as SMNVEV (reference sequence).

V and J are TRBV3-1 (or the pseudogene TRBV3-2) and TRBJ2-6; TRBD1 might be the D (6 bases). There are 15 residues in the CDR3. Deletions cut 3 bases from V and 4 bases from J, with 10 bases between. CDR1 and CDR2 from the germline V gene are LGHDT and YNNKEL (reference sequence). Written as DNA, the CDR3 is TGTGCCAGCAGCCACCACAGGGCCGGGGCCAACGTCCTGACTTTC. Translating gives CASSHHRAGANVLTF.

This sequence joins TRBV18 and TRBJ1-1; D perhaps matches TRBD1 (5 bases). Germline V gene sequence: CDR1 KGHSH, CDR2 LQKENI. The CDR3 length is 13 residues. The V end was cut by 4 bases, the J end by 0 bases, with 6 bases between. CDR3 nucleotides: TGTGCCAGCTCACAGACAGTGAACACTGAAGCTTTCTTT. Translated, it gives CASSQTVNTEAFF.

The chain links TRBV7-9 to TRBJ1-1, with 11 bases aligning to TRBD1. Germline assignment: CDR1 SEHNR and CDR2 FQNEAQ (reference sequence). The CDR3 covers 18 residues. V shed 5 bases, J shed 4 bases, and the junction held 15 bases outside the gene matches. CDR3 sequence: CASSGTLRTGGRVTEAFF. The CDR3 DNA is TGTGCCAGCAGCGGCACCTTACGGACAGGGGGCCGGGTCACTGAAGCTTTCTTT.

This clone was seen once. The V and J genes are TRBV28 and TRBJ2-3; D unclear. V shed 3 bases and J shed 6 bases, with 7 bases lying between them. Germline-derived CDR1 and CDR2 are MDHEN and SYDVKM. The CDR3 has 12 amino acids. CDR3 sequence (DNA): TGTGCCAGCAGTTTCTTATCCGATACGCAGTATTTT. This gives the protein CASSFLSDTQYF.

The chain couples TRBV4-1 to TRBJ2-7, with D maybe TRBD1 (5 bases). This CDR3 spans 13 amino acids. Trimming took off 3 bases at V and 2 bases at J, with 8 bases between the two ends. CDR1 is MGHRA, CDR2 YSYEKL, per germline. The CDR3 loop reads CASSQDTAYEQYF. The CDR3 nucleotides read TGCGCCAGCAGCCAGGACACAGCCTACGAGCAGTACTTC.

The genes are TRBV4-1 and TRBJ2-1; a possible D gene is TRBD2 (7 bases). CDR1 is MGHRA and CDR2 is YSYEKL in the germline V gene. Trimming took off 4 bases at V and 2 bases at J, with 15 bases between the two ends. The CDR3 loop spans 16 amino acids. In DNA form, the CDR3 reads TGCGCCAGCAGCCCGCGGGGGCACGGTACCTACAATGAGCAGTTCTTC. Protein sequence: CASSPRGHGTYNEQFF.

V and J are TRBV10-3 and TRBJ2-5, with TRBD1 matching 8 bases. Germline-derived CDR1 and CDR2 are ENHRY and SYGVKD. This CDR3 is built from 13 residues. After removal of 4 bases from V and 4 bases from J, the junction contained 2 bases not matched to a gene. DNA for the CDR3: TGTGCCATCAGTGCAGGGGGCTCAGAGACCCAGTACTTC. Its translation: CAISAGGSETQYF.

As for this clone: This CDR3 is also generated by other DNA sequences in the sample. This chain links TRBV7-9 with TRBJ1-1; 8 nucleotides agree with TRBD1. The CDR3 is 14 residues long. V lost 5 bases and J lost 0; bases outside the gene matches: 2. Germline CDR1 SEHNR, CDR2 FQNEAQ (reference sequence). The CDR3 sequence: CASSLTGVNTEAFF. CDR3 DNA sequence: TGTGCCAGCAGCCTGACAGGGGTGAACACTGAAGCTTTCTTT.

CDR3 sequence reads: CASSTTPRLNTEAFF. The CDR3 nucleotides are TGTGCCAGTAGTACCACGCCCAGGCTGAACACTGAAGCTTTCTTT. This chain links TRBV19 with TRBJ1-1, with D hard to call. V was cut by 4 bases and J by 0 bases, with 12 bases left in between. The germline CDR1 and CDR2 sequences are LNHDA and SQIVND (reference sequence). This CDR3 is built from 15 residues.

CDR3 coding DNA: TGTGCCAGCAGAGGCCGGACTAGCGTCTACGAGCAGTACTTC. It specifies CASRGRTSVYEQYF. The chain joins TRBV6-5 to TRBJ2-7; 9 bases align to TRBD2. J was trimmed by 3 bases and V by 6 bases; bases with no gene match: 6. From germline, CDR1 is MNHEY and CDR2 SVGAGI. The CDR3 length is 14 residues.